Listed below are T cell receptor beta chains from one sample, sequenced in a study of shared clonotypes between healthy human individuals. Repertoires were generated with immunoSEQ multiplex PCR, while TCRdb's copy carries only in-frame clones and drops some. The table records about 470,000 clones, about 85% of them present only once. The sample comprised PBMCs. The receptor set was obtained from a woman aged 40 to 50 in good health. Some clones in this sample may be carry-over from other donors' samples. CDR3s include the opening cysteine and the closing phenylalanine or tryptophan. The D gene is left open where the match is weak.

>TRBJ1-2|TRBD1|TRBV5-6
CASSFPERTGSLGYTF
TGTGCCAGCAGTTTCCCCGAGAGGACAGGGAGTTTGGGCTACACCTTC
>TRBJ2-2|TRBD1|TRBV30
CAWRRQGSTGELFF
TGTGCCTGGAGGAGACAGGGGAGCACCGGGGAGCTGTTTTTT
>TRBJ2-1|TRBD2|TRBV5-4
CASSLPGLEDNEQFF
TGTGCCAGCAGCTTGCCGGGACTAGAGGACAATGAGCAGTTCTTC
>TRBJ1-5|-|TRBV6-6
CASSYMTLYQPQHF
TGTGCCAGCAGTTACATGACACTATATCAGCCCCAGCATTTT
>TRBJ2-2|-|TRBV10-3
CAISEGPNTGELFF
TGTGCCATCAGTGAAGGGCCGAACACCGGGGAGCTGTTTTTT
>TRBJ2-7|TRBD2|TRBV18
CASSRTSGSGYEQYF
TGTGCCAGCTCAAGGACTAGCGGGAGTGGGTACGAGCAGTACTTC
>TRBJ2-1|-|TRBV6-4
CASSEASGEVNEQFF
TGTGCCAGCAGTGAGGCCAGCGGAGAGGTAAATGAGCAGTTCTTC
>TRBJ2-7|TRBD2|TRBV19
CASSRTSGATYEQYF
TGTGCCAGTAGTAGGACTAGCGGAGCGACCTACGAGCAGTACTTC
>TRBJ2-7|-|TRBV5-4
CASSSPLYGHEQYF
TGTGCCAGCAGCTCGCCCCTCTACGGCCACGAGCAGTACTTC
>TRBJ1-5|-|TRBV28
CASSLWDSDQPQHF
TGTGCCAGCAGTTTATGGGACTCGGATCAGCCCCAGCATTTT
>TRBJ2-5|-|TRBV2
CASSAMTSQETQYF
TGTGCCAGCAGTGCTATGACTAGCCAAGAGACCCAGTACTTC